The 9 T cell receptor beta chains below all came from one sample that was sequenced in a study of cytomegalovirus exposure and HLA in healthy donors. The primer mix had 60 Vbeta and 13 Jbeta primers. TCRdb's table, derived via immunoSEQ multiplex PCR, lists solely in-frame clones and lacks some. The sample includes 140,000 to 150,000 clones, 77% of them seen just once. The sequencing sample was made of PBMCs. These receptors were obtained from a male donor in good health and CMV-seronegative.

The chain joins TRBV5-4 to TRBJ2-7, with 9 nucleotides matching TRBD1. With 3 bases clipped from V and 6 bases from J, the junction kept 7 bases outside the gene matches. Germline assignment: CDR1 SGHNT and CDR2 YYREEE (reference sequence). This CDR3 comprises 14 residues. The CDR3 DNA reads as TGTGCCAGCAGCTCCGGGACAGGGCTATTCGAGCAGTACTTC. This translates into CASSSGTGLFEQYF. Together with reference TRBV5-4 and TRBJ2-7, the CDR3 gives the full variable domain: ETGVTQSPTHLIKTRGQQVTLRCSSQSGHNTVSWYQQALGQGPQFIFQYYREEENGRGNFPPRFSGLQFPNYSSELNVNALELDDSALYLCASSSGTGLFEQYFGPGTRLTVT.

This clone was seen only a few times. The rearrangement joins TRBV25-1 to TRBJ1-1; D remains ambiguous. V shed 5 bases and J shed 4 bases, with 11 bases lying between them. The CDR3 totals 13 residues. Per germline, CDR1 MGHDK and CDR2 SYGVNS. CDR3 bases: TGTGCCAGCAGTCTCCCTGGCGGCACTGAAGCTTTCTTT. Its translation: CASSLPGGTEAFF.

The chain couples TRBV29-1 to TRBJ1-3, with a possible D match to TRBD1 (5 bases). This CDR3 region has 13 residues. The germline V and J ends were trimmed by 3 bases and 1 base, with 7 bases remaining between them. CDR1 SQVTM and CDR2 ANQGSEA come from the germline V gene. CDR3 nucleotide sequence: TGCAGCGTTGAGGGGGGATCTGGAAACACCATATATTTT. The encoded protein is CSVEGGSGNTIYF.

CDR3 nucleotide sequence: TGTGCCAGCAGTGTGGGGTCGGGGGGAACTGAAGCTTTCTTT. Protein: CASSVGSGGTEAFF. The rearrangement uses TRBV2 and TRBJ1-1; a possible D gene is TRBD1 (5 bases). Trimming took off 4 bases at V and 5 bases at J, with 14 bases between the two ends. This CDR3 has 14 amino acids. Germline assignment: CDR1 SNHLY and CDR2 FYNNEI.

The chain couples TRBV19 to TRBJ1-5; TRBD1 agrees at 12 bases. CDR1 is LNHDA and CDR2 is SQIVND in the germline V gene (reference sequence). The CDR3 is 17 residues long. Trimming removed 4 bases from V and 4 bases from J; junction bases left unmatched: 8. CDR3 in amino acids: CASSTYRDRGRNQPQHF. The CDR3 nucleotides are TGTGCCAGTAGTACATACCGGGACAGGGGGCGAAATCAGCCCCAGCATTTT.

This clone appeared once. This sequence joins TRBV4-2 and TRBJ2-7; 14 bases match TRBD2. This CDR3 has 18 amino acids. CDR1 is LGHNA, CDR2 YNFKEQ, per germline. The V gene end was trimmed by 1 base and the J gene end by 3 bases; junction bases not matched to a gene: 8. The CDR3 protein is CASSQAGTSGSSVYEQYF. The CDR3 DNA reads as TGTGCCAGCAGCCAAGCCGGGACTAGCGGGAGTTCGGTCTACGAGCAGTACTTC.

The rearrangement uses TRBV14 and TRBJ1-2, with D possibly TRBD1 on 6 matching bases. The ends were cut back, 4 bases at V and 13 bases at J, with 16 bases in the middle. This CDR3 has 12 residues. The germline gives CDR1 SGHDN, CDR2 FVKESK. The CDR3, as DNA: TGTGCCAGCAGCCGCGTACAGGGCCCTATCACCTTC. It specifies CASSRVQGPITF.

The V and J genes are TRBV10-1 and TRBJ2-5; the match to TRBD1 covers 7 bases. V shed 4 bases, J shed 1 base, and the junction held 0 bases outside the gene matches. This CDR3 has 13 residues. The germline CDR1 and CDR2 sequences are WNHNN and SYGVQD (reference sequence). The CDR3 loop is CASSGQGQETQYF. The CDR3 nucleotides are TGCGCCAGCAGTGGACAGGGCCAAGAGACCCAGTACTTC.

The rearrangement joins TRBV7-3 to TRBJ2-7, with 14 bases identical to TRBD2. CDR3 length: 17 amino acids. The J segment lost 5 bases and the V segment lost 5 bases, leaving 11 bases of the junction unmatched. The germline gives CDR1 SGHTA, CDR2 FQGTGA. CDR3 DNA: TGTGCCAGCAGCGGGGGGACTAGCGGGAGAGGGTGCCACGAGCAGTACTTC. It translates to CASSGGTSGRGCHEQYF. Full variable domain (remainder filled in from reference TRBV7-3 and TRBJ2-7): GAGVSQTPSNKVTEKGKYVELRCDPISGHTALYWYRQSLGQGPEFLIYFQGTGAADDSGLPNDRFFAVRPEGSVSTLKIQRTERGDSAVYLCASSGGTSGRGCHEQYFGPGTRLTVT.